Below, 21 T cell receptor beta chains from the same sample are listed, as sequenced in a study of blood T cell repertoires in COVID-19. Sequenced by immunoSEQ multiplex PCR; TCRdb stores in-frame clones only, minus some. This sample has 100,000 to 150,000 clones; 84% occur once, and the top ten carry 9% to 15%. Sample: peripheral blood. The receptor source for this set is a woman in her sixties or seventies with acute or convalescent COVID-19.

The rearrangement uses TRBV5-1 and TRBJ2-1; TRBD1 aligns across 7 bases. The CDR3 totals 14 residues. V dropped 2 bases and J dropped 7; count of bases not matched to a gene: 6. The germline V gene has CDR1 SGHRS and CDR2 YFSETQ. The CDR3, as DNA: TGCGCCAGCAGCTTCTGGACAGGTAGGAATGAGCAGTTCTTC. Translating it yields CASSFWTGRNEQFF.

The rearrangement joins TRBV10-3 to TRBJ2-7, with a possible D match to TRBD1 (6 bases). This CDR3 spans 11 amino acids. CDR1 is ENHRY and CDR2 is SYGVKD in the germline V gene. V was cut by 8 bases and J by 7 bases, with 12 bases left in between. CDR3 protein: CAIATGREQYV. The CDR3, as DNA: TGTGCCATCGCAACAGGGAGAGAGCAGTACGTC.

The CDR3 sequence is CASSWRNEGTEAFF. DNA of the CDR3: TGTGCCAGCAGCTGGAGGAACGAGGGCACTGAAGCTTTCTTT. The chain joins TRBV7-9 to TRBJ1-1; D gene uncertain. Trimming stripped 4 bases from V and 4 bases from J, with 13 bases between. Per the germline V gene, CDR1 is SEHNR and CDR2 is FQNEAQ (reference sequence). The CDR3 spans 14 residues.

The V call is TRBV3-1 (or the pseudogene TRBV3-2), the J call TRBJ1-2; 7 bases map to TRBD1. This CDR3 has 12 amino acids. The V gene's germline CDR1 is LGHDT and CDR2 YNNKEL (reference sequence). The V and J ends lost 6 bases and 4 bases, in that order; junction bases with no gene match: 2. The chain's CDR3 is CASRQGIYGYTF. The DNA of the CDR3 is TGTGCCAGCAGACAGGGGATCTATGGCTACACCTTC.

This chain uses TRBV5-1 with TRBJ2-2, with D perhaps TRBD1 (6 bases). Between the trimmed V and J ends, which lost 3 bases and 8 bases, there was a span of 14 bases. Germline CDR1 SGHRS, CDR2 YFSETQ. This CDR3 spans 14 amino acids. CDR3 residues: CASSSSTGDGELFF. The CDR3 DNA follows: TGCGCCAGCAGCTCCTCGACAGGAGATGGGGAGCTGTTTTTT.

DNA of the CDR3: TGTGCCTCGGGAGCGGGGGAGGAGACCCAGTACTTC. Its translation: CASGAGEETQYF. V is TRBV3-1 (or the pseudogene TRBV3-2) and J is TRBJ2-5; TRBD2 matches 8 bases. The junction had 7 bases not matched to a gene; V was cut back by 11 bases and J by 5 bases. Looked up from germline, CDR1 is LGHDT and CDR2 is YNNKEL (reference sequence). The CDR3 covers 12 residues.

The V gene is TRBV27, the J gene TRBJ1-5; D may be TRBD1 (5 bases). The CDR3 length is 17 residues. The germline V and J ends were trimmed by 6 bases and 7 bases, with 25 bases remaining between them. CDR1 and CDR2 from the germline V gene are MNHEY and SMNVEV (reference sequence). In DNA form, the CDR3 reads TGTGCCAGCAGCCAGTGGGGAAATAATGGAGGGGCCCAGCCCCAGCATTTT. Encoded protein: CASSQWGNNGGAQPQHF.

As concerns this clone: A junction boundary mismatches the germline segment, possibly from a read error. V and J are TRBV6-1 and TRBJ1-1; D remains unclear. Germline V CDR1 and CDR2: MNHNS, SASEGT. The CDR3 covers 13 residues. The CDR3 region has the DNA TGTGCCAGCAGCGAAGGTCTTAACACTGAAGCTTTCTTT. Protein sequence: CASSEGLNTEAFF.

In DNA form, the CDR3 reads TGCAGTGCCCCCGGCGGGGATGGCTACACCTTC. This codes for CSAPGGDGYTF. The chain employs TRBV20-1 and TRBJ1-2; D gene ambiguous. V lost 6 bases to trimming and J lost 6 bases, with 11 bases between them. The CDR3 loop spans 11 amino acids. In germline, CDR1 is DFQATT, CDR2 SNEGSKA (reference sequence).

V is TRBV5-1 and J is TRBJ2-5, with unresolved D. V dropped 2 bases and J dropped 5 bases, with 16 bases sitting between them. The CDR3 sequence is 15 residues long. In germline, CDR1 is SGHRS, CDR2 YFSETQ. This CDR3 reads CASSLATAQRETQYF. CDR3 DNA: TGCGCCAGCAGCTTAGCAACCGCGCAGAGGGAGACCCAGTACTTC. Full variable domain (outside the CDR3, taken from reference TRBV5-1 and TRBJ2-5): KAGVTQTPRYLIKTRGQQVTLSCSPISGHRSVSWYQQTPGQGLQFLFEYFSETQRNKGNFPGRFSGRQFSNSRSEMNVSTLELGDSALYLCASSLATAQRETQYFGPGTRLLVL.

V usage is TRBV29-1 and J usage is TRBJ1-2, with D unresolved. The CDR3 contains 12 residues. The germline V gene encodes CDR1 SQVTM and CDR2 ANQGSEA. Trimming took 7 bases from V and 8 from J, leaving 17 bases between them. CDR3 bases: TGCAGCGGGGGAGCGGAGCCCAGAGGCTACACCTTC. It encodes CSGGAEPRGYTF.

The chain carries TRBV15 and TRBJ1-6, with 7 bases matching TRBD1. CDR1 and CDR2 (germline): LNHNV, YYDKDF (reference sequence). With 4 bases clipped from V and 10 bases from J, the junction kept 16 bases outside the gene matches. The CDR3 runs 17 residues. As DNA, the CDR3 is TGTGCCACCAGCACCTACCACCGACAGGGTAGTAGGTCACCCCTCCACTTT. It yields the protein CATSTYHRQGSRSPLHF.

The rearrangement uses TRBV18 and TRBJ1-3; D gene unclear. The CDR3 has 16 amino acids. The ends were cut back, 4 bases at V and 0 bases at J, with 13 bases in the middle. Looked up from germline, CDR1 is KGHSH and CDR2 is LQKENI. CDR3 in DNA: TGTGCCAGCTCACTGCCTCGACAAACCTCTGGAAACACCATATATTTT. This gives the protein CASSLPRQTSGNTIYF.

This clone was seen a single time. The chain joins TRBV5-1 to TRBJ1-4; the D is unclear. The CDR3 extends over 15 amino acids. Germline loops: CDR1 SGHRS, CDR2 YFSETQ. Trimming shortened V by 0 bases and J by 0 bases, and 6 bases separated the two germline ends. The DNA of the CDR3 is TGCGCCAGCAGCTTGGAGAGCTCAACTAATGAAAAACTGTTTTTT. This codes for CASSLESSTNEKLFF.

J is TRBJ1-5 and V is TRBV19; D call uncertain. Germline V gene data show CDR1 as LNHDA and CDR2 as SQIVND (reference sequence). CDR3 size: 15 residues. Trimming removed 3 bases from V and 0 bases from J, with 9 bases in between. Here the CDR3 reads CASSIDGYSNQPQHF. In DNA, the CDR3 is TGTGCCAGTAGTATCGACGGGTATAGCAATCAGCCCCAGCATTTT.

This rearrangement joins TRBV27 to TRBJ1-5; 7 bases match TRBD1. The J segment lost 3 bases and the V segment lost 4 bases, leaving 9 bases of the junction unmatched. CDR3 length equals 16 residues. Germline values: CDR1 MNHEY, CDR2 SMNVEV (reference sequence). CDR3 loop: CASSSNPTGINQPQHF. The CDR3, as DNA: TGTGCCAGCAGTTCCAACCCGACAGGGATCAATCAGCCCCAGCATTTT.

The chain has TRBV19 and TRBJ1-5; D remains unclear. CDR3 length: 15 amino acids. From germline, CDR1 is LNHDA and CDR2 SQIVND (reference sequence). Deletions cut 3 bases from V and 6 bases from J, with 15 bases between. Written as DNA, the CDR3 is TGTGCCAGTAGTATGACGGGAGGGATGAGTCAGCCCCAGCATTTT. Translated: CASSMTGGMSQPQHF.

The V call is TRBV19, the J call TRBJ1-2; no clear D. Germline V lookup: CDR1 LNHDA, CDR2 SQIVND (reference sequence). This CDR3 is built from 15 residues. Deletions cut 0 bases from V and 5 bases from J, with 13 bases between. The CDR3 loop is CASSIDPTSTYGYTF. The CDR3 bases are TGTGCCAGTAGTATAGATCCGACAAGTACTTATGGCTACACCTTC.

In its sample, this clone was seen a few times. The rearrangement uses TRBV13 and TRBJ1-2, with 7 bases matching TRBD1. The germline gives CDR1 PRHDT, CDR2 FYEKMQ (reference sequence). J was trimmed by 7 bases and V by 5 bases; bases with no gene match: 7. This CDR3 spans 13 amino acids. CDR3 bases: TGTGCCAGCAGCATACAGGGGAAGGGTGGCTACACCTTC. It translates to CASSIQGKGGYTF.

J is TRBJ2-2 and V is TRBV5-1, with 9 bases matching TRBD1. Per germline, CDR1 SGHRS and CDR2 YFSETQ. The CDR3 extends over 17 amino acids. J gave up 2 bases and V 0 bases, and 5 bases lay outside the gene matches. CDR3 bases: TGCGCCAGCAGCTTGGTGAAGACAGGGGGAAACACCGGGGAGCTGTTTTTT. Translating gives CASSLVKTGGNTGELFF.

The chain joins TRBV7-9 to TRBJ1-5; D is unresolved. Germline CDR1 reads SEHNR; CDR2 reads FQNEAQ (reference sequence). Trimming cost V 4 bases and J 4 bases, with 8 bases left between them. The length of the CDR3 is 13 residues. Here the CDR3 reads CASSSSENQPQHF. The CDR3 DNA reads as TGTGCCAGCAGCTCCTCGGAGAATCAGCCCCAGCATTTT.